These 24 T cell receptor beta chains came from one sample sequenced in a study of a mutant IDH1 vaccine in newly diagnosed glioma. Their target antigens are unknown. Time point: week 23, last vaccination. Alongside topical imiquimod, each dose of vaccine comprised 300 ug of mutant IDH1 20-mer peptide. Sequencing was performed with immunoSEQ multiplex PCR; in TCRdb, only in-frame clones are kept and a portion is missing. Here the sample spans about 38,000 clones, roughly 80% being singletons. The sample here was PBMCs, taken from a glioma patient whose treatment included an IDH1 peptide vaccine. Receptors were obtained from a man aged 40-55 years with glioma.

The genes are TRBV5-6 and TRBJ1-3; D is unresolved. V gave up 0 bases and J gave up 3 bases, with 13 bases separating them. Germline CDR1 SGHDT, CDR2 YYEEEE. The CDR3 covers 16 residues. The CDR3 protein is CASSLGPSRIGNTIYF. In DNA, the CDR3 is TGTGCCAGCAGCTTGGGGCCGTCAAGGATTGGAAACACCATATATTTT.

The chain couples TRBV11-2 to TRBJ2-2; TRBD1 agrees at 12 bases. CDR1 SGHAT and CDR2 FQNNGV come from the germline V gene. Trimming took 5 bases from V and 8 from J; bases not matched to a gene: 9. The CDR3 runs 16 residues. CDR3 coding DNA: TGTGCCAGCAGCCCGATGGGACAGGGGGCGCGAGGGGAGCTGTTTTTT. This codes for CASSPMGQGARGELFF.

CDR3 protein: CATSRVSGRGHWGYTF. CDR3 coding DNA: TGTGCCACCAGCAGAGTTTCAGGAAGGGGGCACTGGGGCTACACCTTC. The chain recombines TRBV15 with TRBJ1-2; 7 nucleotides match TRBD1. CDR3 length: 16 residues. Per germline, CDR1 LNHNV and CDR2 YYDKDF (reference sequence). V lost 1 base to trimming and J lost 8 bases; unmatched junction nucleotides: 13.

This chain links TRBV19 with TRBJ2-1; 7 nucleotides line up with TRBD2. The germline CDR1 and CDR2 sequences are LNHDA and SQIVND (reference sequence). Trimming at V came to 0 bases and at J to 6 bases, leaving 8 bases not matched to a gene. This CDR3 contains 16 residues. CDR3 in amino acids: CASSIDPPGTTNEQFF. CDR3 nucleotide sequence: TGTGCCAGTAGTATAGATCCCCCCGGGACTACCAATGAGCAGTTCTTC.

V and J are TRBV6-1 and TRBJ1-6; D possibly corresponds to TRBD1 (6 bases). Trimming stripped 6 bases from V and 10 bases from J, with 13 bases between. The CDR3 sequence is 13 residues long. Germline CDR1 reads MNHNS; CDR2 reads SASEGT. In nucleotides, the CDR3 is TGTGCCAGCAGCCTTGGACAGCTGTCACCCCTCCACTTT. Protein sequence: CASSLGQLSPLHF.

In DNA, the CDR3 is TGTGCCTGGAGCGACTCTGGGGCCAACGTCCTGACTTTC. Its translation: CAWSDSGANVLTF. V gene TRBV30 combines with J gene TRBJ2-6; D call uncertain. The CDR3 sequence is 13 residues long. CDR1 and CDR2 (germline): GTSNPN, SVGIG (reference sequence). V was cut by 3 bases and J by 0 bases, with 3 bases left in between.

This chain uses TRBV18 with TRBJ1-6; 7 bases match TRBD1. The germline V gene has CDR1 KGHSH and CDR2 LQKENI. This CDR3 spans 15 amino acids. V lost 3 bases to trimming and J lost 7 bases; unmatched junction nucleotides: 6. CDR3 protein: CASSPEGQLNSPLHF. The CDR3 DNA sequence: TGTGCCAGCTCACCCGAGGGACAGCTAAATTCACCCCTCCACTTT.

This clone was picked up one time. V usage is TRBV29-1 and J usage is TRBJ2-3, with D perhaps being TRBD1 or TRBD2 (5 bases each). Trimming stripped 3 bases from V and 2 bases from J, with 12 bases between. This CDR3 is built from 14 residues. Per germline, CDR1 SQVTM and CDR2 ANQGSEA. DNA for the CDR3: TGCAGCGTTGAGGGGGTGGGAAACACAGATACGCAGTATTTT. Its translation: CSVEGVGNTDTQYF.

The chain recombines TRBV5-1 with TRBJ2-7; TRBD1 aligns across 11 bases. Germline CDR1 reads SGHRS; CDR2 reads YFSETQ. V gave up 0 bases and J gave up 4 bases; unmatched junction bases: 6. This CDR3 region has 16 residues. The CDR3 region has the DNA TGCGCCAGCAGCTTGGCGGGACAGGGGGTAGGATACGAGCAGTACTTC. This gives the protein CASSLAGQGVGYEQYF.

The chain uses TRBV2 and TRBJ1-5; D is unclear. The CDR3 consists of 15 residues. CDR1 is SNHLY and CDR2 is FYNNEI in the germline V gene. Deletions cut 0 bases from V and 7 bases from J, with 13 bases between. DNA for the CDR3: TGTGCCAGCAGTGAAGCGGAGGGCCCGGGCCAGCCCCAGCATTTT. Protein sequence: CASSEAEGPGQPQHF.

V and J are TRBV7-2 and TRBJ2-5; D is perhaps TRBD2 (5 bases). Germline lookup yields CDR1 SGHTA and CDR2 FQGNSA. The CDR3 runs 12 residues. The V gene lost 4 bases and the J gene lost 5 bases, with 8 bases spanning the gap. CDR3 region: CASSSGGETQYF. The CDR3 DNA sequence: TGTGCCAGCAGCTCAGGCGGGGAGACCCAGTACTTC.

The chain links TRBV29-1 to TRBJ2-7; 7 bases are a match to TRBD2. V shed 4 bases, J shed 0 bases, and the junction held 6 bases outside the gene matches. The CDR3 sequence is 14 residues long. Germline CDR1 reads SQVTM; CDR2 reads ANQGSEA. CDR3 in amino acids: CSVAIGGSSYEQYF. The CDR3, as DNA: TGCAGCGTTGCTATCGGGGGGAGCTCCTACGAGCAGTACTTC.

The CDR3 sequence: CASGPFETGNQETQYF. The CDR3 nucleotides read TGTGCTAGTGGTCCCTTCGAGACAGGGAACCAAGAGACCCAGTACTTC. The chain employs TRBV12-5 and TRBJ2-5; 7 bases are shared with TRBD1. With V trimmed by 5 bases and J by 0 bases, 9 bases remained unmatched. The CDR3 spans 16 residues. Germline V gives CDR1 LGHNT, CDR2 FRNRAP.

This clone was seen just once. This rearrangement joins TRBV5-4 to TRBJ2-3; D is ambiguous. The ends were cut back, 4 bases at V and 1 base at J, with 4 bases in the middle. This CDR3 has 12 amino acids. Looked up from germline, CDR1 is SGHNT and CDR2 is YYREEE (reference sequence). As DNA, the CDR3 is TGTGCCAGCAGCACCCGCACAGATACGCAGTATTTT. Amino acids: CASSTRTDTQYF.

The chain employs TRBV18 and TRBJ2-3, with D hard to call. Germline V gives CDR1 KGHSH, CDR2 LQKENI. V was trimmed by 3 bases and J by 2 bases, leaving 15 bases between them. The CDR3 spans 16 residues. The CDR3 region has the DNA TGTGCCAGCTCACCGCTCCACCGAAAATACACAGATACGCAGTATTTT. It yields the protein CASSPLHRKYTDTQYF.

For the CDR3, the DNA is TGTGCCAGCAGCCCCATACAACGGGACAGGAGAACCTACGAGCAGTACTTC. Translated: CASSPIQRDRRTYEQYF. V is TRBV11-2 and J is TRBJ2-7; 8 positions agree with TRBD1. The V segment lost 5 bases and the J segment 2 bases; nucleotides outside the gene matches: 14. The CDR3 loop spans 17 amino acids. Germline assignment: CDR1 SGHAT and CDR2 FQNNGV.

This chain uses TRBV5-5 with TRBJ2-3; TRBD1 matches at 9 bases. The CDR3 loop spans 15 amino acids. V gave up 2 bases and J gave up 3 bases; unmatched junction bases: 4. From germline, CDR1 is SGHKS and CDR2 YYEKEE (reference sequence). The CDR3, as DNA: TGTGCCAGCAGCTTCCGGGACAGGGAAACAGATACGCAGTATTTT. It translates to CASSFRDRETDTQYF.

This chain links TRBV19 with TRBJ2-5, with 9 bases identical to TRBD2. Near its end, the DNA agrees better with TRBJ2-7, so the J call may be wrong. The CDR3 contains 16 residues. The germline V gene encodes CDR1 LNHDA and CDR2 SQIVND (reference sequence). The CDR3 here is CASSLLSTSGYYEQYF. CDR3 nucleotide sequence: TGTGCCAGTAGTCTCCTGTCTACTAGCGGGTACTACGAGCAGTACTTC.

V gene TRBV28 combines with J gene TRBJ2-7; maybe TRBD2 (5 bases). CDR3 length: 12 residues. The ends were cut back, 7 bases at V and 2 bases at J, with 9 bases in the middle. In germline, CDR1 is MDHEN, CDR2 SYDVKM. The CDR3 DNA is TGTGCCAGCACAGCGGAACCCTACGAGCAGTACTTC. This gives the protein CASTAEPYEQYF. Filled out from reference TRBV28 and TRBJ2-7, the complete variable domain reads DVKVTQSSRYLVKRTGEKVFLECVQDMDHENMFWYRQDPGLGLRLIYFSYDVKMKEKGDIPEGYSVSREKKERFSLILESASTNQTSMYLCASTAEPYEQYFGPGTRLTVT.

Concerning this clone itself: The sample has other DNA sequences that encode this CDR3 too. The CDR3 DNA follows: TGTGCCAGCAGTCGGGACAGGGGGAGTGGAAACACCATATATTTT. This encodes CASSRDRGSGNTIYF. The J gene is TRBJ1-3, the V gene TRBV6-5, with 11 bases fitting TRBD1. Germline loops: CDR1 MNHEY, CDR2 SVGAGI. There are 15 residues in the CDR3. J was trimmed by 3 bases and V by 5 bases; bases with no gene match: 3.

The chain is built from TRBV20-1 and TRBJ2-3; D is unresolved. Between the trimmed V and J ends, which lost 5 bases and 3 bases, there was a span of 3 bases. The CDR3 spans 10 residues. Germline CDR1 DFQATT, CDR2 SNEGSKA (reference sequence). Here the CDR3 reads CSASTDTQYF. For the CDR3, the DNA is TGCAGTGCTTCAACAGATACGCAGTATTTT.

The CDR3 DNA follows: TGTGCCAGCCTTGACAGGGGAACGAACACCGGGGAGCTGTTTTTT. Protein sequence: CASLDRGTNTGELFF. This chain joins TRBV6-5 and TRBJ2-2; 8 nucleotides line up with TRBD1. From germline, CDR1 is MNHEY and CDR2 SVGAGI. After removal of 8 bases from V and 0 bases from J, the junction contained 5 bases not matched to a gene. This CDR3 region has 15 residues.

The chain recombines TRBV15 with TRBJ2-2; D is undetermined. CDR3 length equals 13 residues. Trimming cost V 2 bases and J 4 bases, with 5 bases left between them. Looked up from germline, CDR1 is LNHNV and CDR2 is YYDKDF (reference sequence). The CDR3 reads CATSRSATGELFF. The CDR3 bases are TGTGCCACCAGCAGATCAGCCACCGGGGAGCTGTTTTTT.

The count of this clone is one. The V call is TRBV5-1, the J call TRBJ2-1, with TRBD2 matching 8 bases. CDR1 SGHRS and CDR2 YFSETQ come from the germline V gene. CDR3 length equals 16 residues. The J segment lost 2 bases and the V segment lost 4 bases, leaving 8 bases of the junction unmatched. The DNA of the CDR3 is TGCGCCAGCAGCGGCGCAACGGGACTAGCCTACAATGAGCAGTTCTTC. This translates into CASSGATGLAYNEQFF.